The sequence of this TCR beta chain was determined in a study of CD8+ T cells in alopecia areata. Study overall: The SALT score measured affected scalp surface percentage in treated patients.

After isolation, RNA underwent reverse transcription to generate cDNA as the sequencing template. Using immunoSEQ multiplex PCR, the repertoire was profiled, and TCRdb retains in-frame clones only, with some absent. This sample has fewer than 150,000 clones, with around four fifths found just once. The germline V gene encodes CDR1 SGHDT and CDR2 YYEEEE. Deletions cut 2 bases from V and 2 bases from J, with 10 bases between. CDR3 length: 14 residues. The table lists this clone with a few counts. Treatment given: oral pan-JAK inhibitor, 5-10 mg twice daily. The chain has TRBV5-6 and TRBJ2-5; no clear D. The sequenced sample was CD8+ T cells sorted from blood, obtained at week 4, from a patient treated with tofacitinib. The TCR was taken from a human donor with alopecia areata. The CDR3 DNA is TGTGCCAGCAGCTTAAATGGACGTCAAGAGACCCAGTACTTC. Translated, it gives CASSLNGRQETQYF.